This paragraph covers one T cell receptor beta chain sequence. The data derive from a study of blood T cell repertoires in COVID-19. Study context: PBMCs, B-cell-depleted T cells, or T cells provided the cDNA or gDNA that made up the material.

In the original analysis: It was from reference gene primer amplification that nucleated cell counts were estimated. Clones were read by immunoSEQ multiplex PCR, and TCRdb kept only the in-frame ones, dropping some. V and J calls and clone size are given by that table; D and trimming were obtained from the DNA. Among 350,000 to 500,000 clones listed, around 90% were seen once. Germline CDR1 reads MNHNS; CDR2 reads SASEGT. This CDR3 has 15 amino acids. J was trimmed by 3 bases and V by 3 bases; bases with no gene match: 5. This sequence was found in a man between 18 and 35 years old with COVID-19, enrolled during active disease. V gene TRBV6-1 combines with J gene TRBJ1-5; 7 bases map to TRBD1. Sequences were obtained from peripheral blood. The chain's CDR3 is CASSEVTGYNQPQHF. The CDR3 region has the DNA TGTGCCAGCAGTGAGGTGACAGGGTACAATCAGCCCCAGCATTTT.